A selection of T cell receptor beta chains follows, all from one sample in a study of technical replicates of blood from four donors. TCRdb's table, derived via immunoSEQ multiplex PCR, lists solely in-frame clones and lacks some. Of about 100,000 clones in the sample, approximately 95% were seen once. Material for sequencing was T cells isolated from PBMCs. Receptor source: a human donor in good health. CDR3s include the opening cysteine and the closing phenylalanine or tryptophan.

v_call,cdr3_aa
TRBV18,CASNNGDTEAFF
TRBV30,CAWSSRGGETQYF
TRBV30,CAWSATGWTEAFF
TRBV29-1,CSVSQGYNEKLFF
TRBV7-3,CASSSYGLNNEQFF
TRBV7-6,CASAARLEGNTIYF
TRBV10-3,CAISDQDSSSGNTIYF
TRBV6-5,CASSPGLNEQFF
TRBV10-1,CAPEITRDSPNYGYTF
TRBV7-8,CASSWDFTDTQYF
TRBV28,CAGSTGFYGYTF
TRBV6-6,CASSYSGREGYGYTF
TRBV7-2,CASSSSPLAGTDTQYF
TRBV7-2,CASSLDPSGIYGYTF
TRBV7-9,CASSLVDRGVF
TRBV6-1,CASSEVRVVYGYTF
TRBV7-3,CASSLAGGPEQYF
TRBV11-2,CASSLDQGTEAFF
TRBV10-3,CAISGTTGTSGSVAGELFF
TRBV27,CASSSGLNTEAFF
TRBV7-9,CASSFGLDSGSEAFF
TRBV19,CASKSGDTQYF
TRBV28,CASSWTGDQPQHF
TRBV4-2,CASSQSGTSGTNTGELFF
TRBV29-1,CSVSPGNSEAFF
TRBV6-1,CASDQGAADTQYF
TRBV27,CASSSLSSYNSPLHF
TRBV28,CASSPLGAGANNEQFF
TRBV7-4,CASSPMNEQFF
TRBV5-6,CASSPVTSGLYEQYF
TRBV27,CASSFSGNTEAFF
TRBV5-8,CASSRGWGGTEAFF
TRBV11-2,CASSLEGTGNNEQFF
TRBV7-3,CASSLNGGGGYTQYF
TRBV7-8,CASSFLMEVTDEQFF
TRBV19,CASSMGTGSMNTEAFF
TRBV9,CASSASTGLNTEAFF
TRBV19,CASSITGQVYTF
TRBV7-2,CASSLHREETQYF
TRBV28,CASSLTGGYGYF
TRBV11-2,CASSLSPGINTEAFF
TRBV29-1,CSVEGFGKLGNYGYTF
TRBV6-5,CASSYGQGSTDTQYF
TRBV6-1,CASSEGQHTDTQYF
TRBV4-1,CASSQKRDRGLLTDTQYF
TRBV7-3,CASSSGGQMNTEAFF
TRBV25-1,CASSESNRGYTEAFF
TRBV5-4,CASSPNRGQVEKLFF
TRBV7-2,CASSLEPGGAKKLFF
TRBV19,CASTEGTARMNTEAFF
TRBV10-3,CAISDPYSGTGFTSGGF
TRBV7-9,CASSLAQANTEAFF